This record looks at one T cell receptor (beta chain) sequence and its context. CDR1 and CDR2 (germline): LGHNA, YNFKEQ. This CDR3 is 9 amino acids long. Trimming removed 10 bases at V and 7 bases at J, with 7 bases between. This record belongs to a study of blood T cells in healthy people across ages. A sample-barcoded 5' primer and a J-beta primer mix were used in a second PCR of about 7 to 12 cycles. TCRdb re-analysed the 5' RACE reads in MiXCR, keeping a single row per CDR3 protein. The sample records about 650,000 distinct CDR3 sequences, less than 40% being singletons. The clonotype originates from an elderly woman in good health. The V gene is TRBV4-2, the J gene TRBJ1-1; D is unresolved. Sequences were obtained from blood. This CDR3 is CANPFEAFF. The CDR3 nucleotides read TGTGCCAACCCGTTTGAAGCTTTCTTT.